This passage covers 19 T cell receptor beta chains from one sample sequenced in a study of regulatory T cells in long-lasting Graves disease (dated by TCRdb to the early 2020s). Libraries came from multiplex PCR. TCRdb lists the instrument as Illumina HiSeq 4000. iRepertoire HTBI primers and Arm-PCR amplification of CDR3 regions were used to construct TCR beta libraries. TCRdb reran the public reads through fastp at Q25 and MiXCR, keeping productive beta chains. Every CDR3 protein is listed once, alongside the most common genes and DNA of its rows. In this sample the table shows hundreds of thousands of distinct CDR3 sequences, around 15% of which occur a single time. Under 20% of the sample lies in the top ten. The time point label here, explained by the study, means: newly diagnosed GD, antithyroid drugs for less than 3 months. RNA was extracted from PBMCs in TRIzol for both TCR sequencing and RNA sequencing.

The same data also went into a second study, on T cells in Graves' hyperthyroidism and ophthalmopathy.

Sequencing was performed on peripheral blood mononuclear cells (PBMCs), taken at new diagnosis, from a patient treated with antithyroid drugs. These receptor sequences come from a woman aged 30 to 39 with Graves disease. Donor details come from another sample of the same person, matched by shared clones.

This clonotype was recorded at least ten times. The chain is built from TRBV5-1 and TRBJ2-7, with 10 bases that match TRBD1. The CDR3 has 15 residues. J gave up 2 bases and V 4 bases, and 6 bases lay outside the gene matches. Germline CDR1 is SGHRS and CDR2 is YFSETQ. Here the CDR3 reads CASSPRQGATYEQYF. The DNA of the CDR3 is TGCGCCAGCAGCCCTAGACAGGGGGCAACCTACGAGCAGTACTTC.

At least ten counts were recorded for this clonotype. V usage is TRBV28 and J usage is TRBJ1-2; TRBD1 matches at 8 bases. The germline V gene encodes CDR1 MDHEN and CDR2 SYDVKM. This CDR3 is built from 15 residues. V lost 8 bases to trimming and J lost 6 bases; unmatched junction nucleotides: 14. CDR3 coding DNA: TGTGCCAGCCAGAGCGGGACAGGCCATTCGGATGGCTACACCTTC. Amino acids: CASQSGTGHSDGYTF.

This clonotype came up a few times. The rearrangement uses TRBV5-1 and TRBJ2-3, with 11 bases that match TRBD2. The CDR3 totals 16 residues. In germline, CDR1 is SGHRS, CDR2 YFSETQ. The V segment lost 6 bases and the J segment 4 bases; nucleotides outside the gene matches: 10. The CDR3 nucleotides read TGCGCCAGCAACTTCGTAGCGGGAGGGAAAGCAGATACGCAGTATTTT. Translation: CASNFVAGGKADTQYF.

This clonotype was observed a handful of times. The rearrangement joins TRBV7-2 to TRBJ1-6; TRBD1 agrees at 7 bases. Looked up from germline, CDR1 is SGHTA and CDR2 is FQGNSA. This CDR3 is 15 amino acids long. Trimming cost V 5 bases and J 9 bases; bases outside gene matches: 10. CDR3 bases: TGTGCCAGCAGCCCGTATACAGGGGTCGTTTCACCCCTCCACTTT. The encoded protein is CASSPYTGVVSPLHF. The complete variable domain, with remaining parts taken from reference TRBV7-2 and TRBJ1-6, reads GAGVSQSPSNKVTEKGKDVELRCDPISGHTALYWYRQSLGQGLEFLIYFQGNSAPDKSGLPSDRFSAERTGGSVSTLTIQRTQQEDSAVYLCASSPYTGVVSPLHFGNGTRLTVT.

This clonotype was counted only a few times. The chain couples TRBV28 to TRBJ1-5; no reliable D call. CDR3 size: 14 residues. Germline values: CDR1 MDHEN, CDR2 SYDVKM. Trimming shortened V by 2 bases and J by 4 bases, and 9 bases separated the two germline ends. The CDR3 loop reads CASSLGGENQPQHF. The CDR3 region has the DNA TGTGCCAGCAGTTTAGGAGGAGAAAATCAGCCCCAGCATTTT.

This clonotype occurred many times. The chain employs TRBV28 and TRBJ2-7, with TRBD1 matching 7 bases. Trimming took 4 bases from V and 6 from J; bases not matched to a gene: 9. This CDR3 spans 14 amino acids. Looked up from germline, CDR1 is MDHEN and CDR2 is SYDVKM. The CDR3 DNA is TGTGCCAGCAGTTACCCAGGGGGTAGGGCCGAGCAGTACTTC. This gives the protein CASSYPGGRAEQYF.

This clonotype was found many times. The CDR3 region is CASSLFAGLNQPQHF. Here the CDR3 DNA reads TGTGCCAGCAGTTTATTCGCAGGGTTGAATCAGCCCCAGCATTTT. The chain joins TRBV28 to TRBJ1-5, with D possibly matching TRBD1 (5 bases). The V gene's germline CDR1 is MDHEN and CDR2 SYDVKM. V shed 1 base and J shed 4 bases, with 11 bases lying between them. The CDR3 spans 15 residues.

This clonotype occurred a few times. This chain links TRBV25-1 with TRBJ2-2, with D unclear. The CDR3 runs 14 residues. Germline assignment: CDR1 MGHDK and CDR2 SYGVNS. V lost 6 bases and J lost 6, with 14 bases in between. In nucleotides, the CDR3 is TGTGCCAGCAGCGGAACCTCAAGTGCCGGGGAGCTGTTTTTT. Translating gives CASSGTSSAGELFF.

The table lists this clonotype with many counts. This CDR3 reads CASSLQGTPRETQYF. The CDR3 nucleotides are TGTGCCAGCAGCCTACAGGGGACCCCGAGGGAGACCCAGTACTTC. The chain uses TRBV2 and TRBJ2-5; TRBD1 agrees at 7 bases. Germline-derived CDR1 and CDR2 are SNHLY and FYNNEI. V dropped 6 bases and J dropped 5; count of bases not matched to a gene: 12. The CDR3 consists of 15 residues.

The V gene is TRBV27, the J gene TRBJ2-3, with D possibly TRBD2 on 5 matching bases. Germline lookup yields CDR1 MNHEY and CDR2 SMNVEV (reference sequence). The CDR3 length is 17 residues. Trimming shortened V by 6 bases and J by 3 bases, and 22 bases separated the two germline ends. The CDR3 DNA is TGTGCCAGCAGACCACCTCTAAGACGGGGAAAAACAGATACGCAGTATTTT. Amino acid sequence: CASRPPLRRGKTDTQYF.

The chain has TRBV15 and TRBJ1-1; D gene uncertain. Germline V CDR1 and CDR2: LNHNV, YYDKDF (reference sequence). The V end was cut by 1 base, the J end by 1 base, with 7 bases between. The CDR3 extends over 14 amino acids. CDR3 sequence (DNA): TGTGCCACCAGCAGAGTAAAAGCGAACACTGAAGCTTTCTTT. Translating it yields CATSRVKANTEAFF.

Many counts were recorded for this clonotype. This chain links TRBV9 with TRBJ2-1; 10 nucleotides line up with TRBD2. V gave up 4 bases and J gave up 10 bases; unmatched junction bases: 11. CDR1 and CDR2 (germline): SGDLS, YYNGEE. This CDR3 has 15 amino acids. CDR3 sequence reads: CASSPIGTSVVEQFF. The CDR3 region has the DNA TGTGCCAGCAGCCCAATTGGGACTAGCGTGGTAGAGCAGTTCTTC.

This clonotype has a handful of counts. J is TRBJ2-1 and V is TRBV24-1; D assignment may be TRBD1 or TRBD2 (5 bases each). Germline CDR1 is KGHDR and CDR2 is SFDVKD. The V gene lost 3 bases and the J gene lost 5 bases, with 13 bases spanning the gap. This CDR3 comprises 15 residues. CDR3 loop: CATSDPRDVDNEQFF. The CDR3 DNA reads TGTGCCACCAGTGATCCACGGGACGTTGACAATGAGCAGTTCTTC.

The table lists this clonotype with many counts. The rearrangement links TRBV20-1 to TRBJ2-5; D is possibly TRBD1 or TRBD2 (6 bases each). CDR1 DFQATT and CDR2 SNEGSKA come from the germline V gene (reference sequence). The germline V and J ends were trimmed by 3 bases and 4 bases, with 18 bases remaining between them. CDR3 size: 15 residues. Written as DNA, the CDR3 is TGCAGTGCTAGGGAGGAGGGGGTATGGGCAGAGACCCAGTACTTC. Residues: CSAREEGVWAETQYF.

This clonotype was detected ten times or more. This chain uses TRBV6-1 with TRBJ1-5, with unresolved D. This CDR3 region has 13 residues. Germline-derived CDR1 and CDR2 are MNHNS and SASEGT. The ends were cut back, 1 base at V and 7 bases at J, with 8 bases in the middle. The CDR3 loop is CASSEGAKQPQHF. In DNA, the CDR3 is TGTGCCAGCAGTGAAGGGGCCAAACAGCCCCAGCATTTT.

This clonotype was counted between two and nine times. This chain links TRBV11-2 with TRBJ1-4; D is uncertain. V was pared by 3 bases and J by 0 bases, with 5 bases between. From germline, CDR1 is SGHAT and CDR2 FQNNGV. The length of the CDR3 is 14 residues. The CDR3 reads CASSFSPTNEKLFF. DNA of the CDR3: TGTGCCAGCAGCTTCAGCCCAACTAATGAAAAACTGTTTTTT. Full variable domain (remainder filled in from reference TRBV11-2 and TRBJ1-4): EAGVAQSPRYKIIEKRQSVAFWCNPISGHATLYWYQQILGQGPKLLIQFQNNGVVDDSQLPKDRFSAERLKGVDSTLKIQPAKLEDSAVYLCASSFSPTNEKLFFGSGTQLSVL.

The chain links TRBV11-3 to TRBJ2-1; TRBD1 aligns across 11 bases. The CDR3 spans 15 residues. Per the germline V gene, CDR1 is SGHNT and CDR2 is YENEEA. Unmatched junction bases numbered 7, after V lost 5 bases and J lost 7 bases. The CDR3 nucleotides read TGTGCCAGCAGCAACGGACAGGGGGCTTGGAATGAGCAGTTCTTC. Protein: CASSNGQGAWNEQFF.

In this sample, this clonotype turned up a few times. This rearrangement joins TRBV5-6 to TRBJ1-2; no clear D gene. CDR1 is SGHDT and CDR2 is YYEEEE in the germline V gene. V shed 2 bases and J shed 7 bases, with 6 bases lying between them. The CDR3 is 11 amino acids. The CDR3 nucleotides read TGTGCCAGCAGCTTTCATAGTGGCTACACCTTC. Translation: CASSFHSGYTF.

This clonotype was counted many times. The gene calls are TRBV14 and TRBJ2-1; 7 bases map to TRBD1. The junction had 9 bases not matched to a gene; V was cut back by 3 bases and J by 7 bases. The CDR3 length is 15 residues. Germline CDR1 reads SGHDN; CDR2 reads FVKESK. Here the CDR3 reads CASSQTNTGANEQFF. In DNA form, the CDR3 reads TGTGCCAGCAGCCAGACCAACACAGGGGCGAATGAGCAGTTCTTC.